This T cell receptor (beta chain) originates from a study of T-cell memory formation after mild COVID-19. This clonotype was recorded a few times. The CDR3 runs 16 residues. Unmatched junction bases numbered 11, after V lost 7 bases and J lost 4 bases. Germline-derived CDR1 and CDR2 are SGHRS and YFSETQ. TCRdb analysed the 5' RACE reads with MiXCR anew, one entry per CDR3 protein. Of around 200,000 distinct CDR3 sequences in the sample, approximately 30% were seen once. What was sequenced was PBMCs or a T cell subset sorted from them (not recorded which). The TCR was taken from an adult woman who had mild COVID-19 (a few samples of this study predate the infection). Cell type and time point are not known. J is TRBJ2-2 and V is TRBV5-1, with 9 bases identical to TRBD1. CDR3 coding DNA: TGCGCCAGCCATACCCCGGGACAGGGTCCCACCGGGGAGCTGTTTTTT. Encoded protein: CASHTPGQGPTGELFF.